These T cell receptor beta chains were read from a single sample in a study of blood T cell repertoires in COVID-19. Assay: immunoSEQ multiplex PCR; the TCRdb copy retains only in-frame clones and omits some. Of fewer than 250,000 clones in the sample, about 86% were seen once. The sample consisted of PBMCs or T cells enriched from blood (not recorded which). The source is a woman aged 40-49 years with acute COVID-19. CDR3s include the opening cysteine and the closing phenylalanine or tryptophan. The order of the fields is J gene, V gene, CDR3 protein.

TRBJ2-1 | TRBV29-1 | CSAPTSGGYNEQFF
TRBJ2-4 | TRBV5-1 | CASSTEGVNIQYF
TRBJ1-6 | TRBV27 | CASSYQGHNSPLHF
TRBJ1-6 | TRBV2 | CASSDWDNNSPLHF
TRBJ1-5 | TRBV27 | CASREYGQGSNQPQHF
TRBJ2-5 | TRBV6-5 | CASRLTSGVQETQYF
TRBJ2-5 | TRBV9 | CASTGTSGPRGLETQYF
TRBJ2-2 | TRBV11-2 | CASSFPTSGRNTGELFF
TRBJ2-1 | TRBV7-2 | CASSRSWQETRDNEQFF
TRBJ1-1 | TRBV7-9 | CASSTGTGGLEAFF
TRBJ1-5 | TRBV3-1/TRBV3-2 | CASSQDRDQPQHF
TRBJ2-1 | TRBV4-1 | CASSQGPKQFSEQFF
TRBJ2-1 | TRBV7-9 | CASRLSAGEVNEQFF
TRBJ2-7 | TRBV6-1 | CASSEGTGGSEQYF
TRBJ2-6 | TRBV7-3 | CASRIVLPLGPPSGANVLTF
TRBJ2-5 | TRBV24-1 | CATSEGGAETQYF
TRBJ1-6 | TRBV6-5 | CASRRDSDGAPLHF
TRBJ1-1 | TRBV5-1 | CASSPPGGETFF
TRBJ2-7 | TRBV18 | CASSPGLAGGTHEQYF
TRBJ2-2 | TRBV24-1 | CANTGGGELFF
TRBJ1-2 | TRBV30 | CAWSIPGAGGHYGYTF
TRBJ1-5 | TRBV6-1 | CASSEGVGLSNQPQHF
TRBJ2-1 | TRBV2 | CASGRGYNEQFF
TRBJ1-1 | TRBV14 | CASSQIGGGWSTEAFF
TRBJ1-3 | TRBV12-5 | CASGTGTEGNTIYF
TRBJ2-2 | TRBV7-6 | CASSHLSWGSGSAGELFF
TRBJ2-1 | TRBV7-2 | CASSRSAGGLRSYNEQFF
TRBJ2-3 | TRBV7-2 | CASSTRSSTDTQYF
TRBJ1-5 | TRBV2 | CASTLDRAQDNQPQHF
TRBJ2-7 | TRBV6-5 | CASSYSGDISYEQYF
TRBJ1-5 | TRBV28 | CASSLEVKPQHF
TRBJ2-3 | TRBV7-9 | CASSLWGSGTTDTQYF
TRBJ1-1 | TRBV14 | CASSLGQYTEAFF
TRBJ1-1 | TRBV7-9 | CASSRGTEAFF
TRBJ2-1 | TRBV7-6 | CASSSTGTSSHEQFF
TRBJ2-1 | TRBV28 | CASSQRGGSGSYNEQFF
TRBJ2-1 | TRBV9 | CASSPSAGAVNEQFF
TRBJ2-5 | TRBV11-2 | CASSPGTLLETQYF
TRBJ2-1 | TRBV7-9 | CASSFVPGLEPQVEFF
TRBJ1-5 | TRBV6-1 | CASSEARQGASGNQPQHF
TRBJ1-5 | TRBV27 | CASSLIGGNQPQHF
TRBJ1-6 | TRBV27 | CASRTTDRGSPLHF